This T cell receptor (beta chain) was captured by sequencing in a study of blood T cell repertoires in COVID-19. TCRdb keeps only in-frame clones here, not all; method: immunoSEQ multiplex PCR. The sample has about 150,000 clones, 70% to 85% seen once. The V and J ends lost 4 bases and 4 bases, in that order; junction bases with no gene match: 5. Germline V gene data show CDR1 as LGHDT and CDR2 as YNNKEL (reference sequence). The CDR3 totals 14 residues. Sequencing input: peripheral blood. The chain links TRBV3-1 (or the pseudogene TRBV3-2) to TRBJ1-2; TRBD1 agrees at 8 bases. The TCR originated in an older woman with acute or convalescent COVID-19. The chain's CDR3 is CASSPQGASYGYTF. The CDR3 coding sequence is TGTGCCAGCAGCCCGCAGGGGGCTTCCTATGGCTACACCTTC.